This TCR beta chain was retrieved from a study of blood T cell repertoires in COVID-19. About the research overall: Collection of acute and convalescent COVID-19 samples took place in the United States, Italy and Spain. In each case, the material was cDNA or gDNA derived from T cells, B-cell-depleted T cells, or PBMCs.

CDR1 is LGHNA, CDR2 YNFKEQ, per germline. The length of the CDR3 is 17 residues. V was pared by 4 bases and J by 7 bases, with 13 bases of the junction left unmatched. Source study methods: Cell counts per sample came from amplifying reference gene primers. Using immunoSEQ multiplex PCR, the repertoire was profiled, and TCRdb retains in-frame clones only, with some absent. The V and J calls and clone size come from that table; D and trimming were worked out from the DNA. The data hold some 130,000 clones, with about 91% observed a single time. The origin of this receptor is a man aged 45-65 years with acute or convalescent COVID-19. The sample was peripheral blood. J is TRBJ1-4 and V is TRBV4-2; 9 bases are shared with TRBD1. As DNA, the CDR3 is TGTGCCAGCAGCCCAGATGGCGTGGGACAGGGCGGTGAAAAACTGTTTTTT. The encoded protein is CASSPDGVGQGGEKLFF.